What follows are 17 T cell receptor beta chains derived from one specimen sequenced in a study of technical replicates of blood from a few donors. Here immunoSEQ multiplex PCR was the method, and the copy in TCRdb shows in-frame clones only, minus some. The table has 60,000 to 65,000 clones, around 92% seen once. The sample was PBMCs. The receptors shown here come from a human donor in good health. Some clones in this sample may be carry-over from other donors' samples.

V usage is TRBV20-1 and J usage is TRBJ2-7; 7 bases line up with TRBD1. CDR1 is DFQATT, CDR2 SNEGSKA, per germline (reference sequence). V was pared by 6 bases and J by 4 bases, with 3 bases of the junction left unmatched. This CDR3 is built from 11 residues. The CDR3 DNA follows: TGCAGTGCCCTCAGGGGGTACGAGCAGTACTTC. Translated, it gives CSALRGYEQYF.

The chain recombines TRBV2 with TRBJ1-5, with D possibly TRBD1 on 5 matching bases. The V end was cut by 1 base, the J end by 2 bases, with 12 bases between. The germline gives CDR1 SNHLY, CDR2 FYNNEI. CDR3 length equals 16 residues. In nucleotides, the CDR3 is TGTGCCAGCAGTGAAGGGAACCCGGGGGGCAATCAGCCCCAGCATTTT. This encodes CASSEGNPGGNQPQHF.

To note about this clone: A junction end diverges from the germline sequence, so it may reflect a read error. The rearrangement joins TRBV7-6 to TRBJ2-7; 11 nucleotides match TRBD1. This CDR3 is built from 18 residues. Germline V gene data show CDR1 as SGHVS and CDR2 as FNYEAQ. This chain's CDR3 is CASSLAEDRGQPTDEQYF. DNA for the CDR3: TGTGCCAGCAGCCTAGCCGAGGACAGGGGGCAGCCCACGGACGAGCAGTACTTC.

This clone has only one observation. J is TRBJ2-1 and V is TRBV5-1; 10 bases fit TRBD2. This CDR3 spans 15 amino acids. Germline CDR1 reads SGHRS; CDR2 reads YFSETQ. The V gene end was trimmed by 4 bases and the J gene end by 6 bases; junction bases not matched to a gene: 7. The chain's CDR3 is CASSSLAGDRNEQFF. The CDR3 coding sequence is TGCGCCAGCAGCAGCCTAGCGGGAGATCGCAATGAGCAGTTCTTC. Together with reference TRBV5-1 and TRBJ2-1, the CDR3 gives the full variable domain: KAGVTQTPRYLIKTRGQQVTLSCSPISGHRSVSWYQQTPGQGLQFLFEYFSETQRNKGNFPGRFSGRQFSNSRSEMNVSTLELGDSALYLCASSSLAGDRNEQFFGPGTRLTVL.

The chain has TRBV20-1 and TRBJ2-1; unclear D gene. Trimming cost V 4 bases and J 7 bases, with 8 bases left between them. Germline CDR1 DFQATT, CDR2 SNEGSKA (reference sequence). The CDR3 has 11 amino acids. Here the CDR3 DNA reads TGCAGTGCTACCAAGAGGAATGAGCAGTTCTTC. Translated, it gives CSATKRNEQFF.

The CDR3 loop is CASSQAGTSGRAGSNEQFF. Written as DNA, the CDR3 is TGTGCCAGCAGCCAAGCGGGGACTAGCGGGAGGGCCGGCAGCAATGAGCAGTTCTTC. The chain joins TRBV4-2 to TRBJ2-1, with 16 bases that match TRBD2. The CDR3 is made up of 19 amino acids. Germline CDR1 reads LGHNA; CDR2 reads YNFKEQ. Losses at the gene ends were 1 base for V and 6 bases for J; bases not matched to a gene: 9.

This chain connects TRBV10-3 to TRBJ2-7; possible D gene TRBD2, 6 bases. The germline gives CDR1 ENHRY, CDR2 SYGVKD. CDR3 length: 15 amino acids. V was cut by 4 bases and J by 0 bases, with 13 bases left in between. CDR3: CAISAAGRFSYEQYF. Written as DNA, the CDR3 is TGTGCCATCAGTGCGGCAGGGAGGTTCTCCTACGAGCAGTACTTC.

This chain connects TRBV29-1 to TRBJ2-2; TRBD1 matches 8 bases. CDR3 length equals 15 residues. V shed 3 bases and J 1 base; nucleotides not matched to a gene: 4. Germline CDR1 reads SQVTM; CDR2 reads ANQGSEA. DNA of the CDR3: TGCAGCGTTGACAAGGGGACAGGGAACACCGGGGAGCTGTTTTTT. Amino acids: CSVDKGTGNTGELFF.

The V gene is TRBV7-9, the J gene TRBJ2-7; 7 nucleotides agree with TRBD1. V trimming: 5 bases; J trimming: 0 bases; junction bases outside the gene matches: 7. This CDR3 comprises 15 residues. In germline, CDR1 is SEHNR, CDR2 FQNEAQ (reference sequence). CDR3 nucleotide sequence: TGTGCCAGCAGCCCAGTGACAGGGCCCTCCTACGAGCAGTACTTC. It specifies CASSPVTGPSYEQYF.

This clone was detected once. This chain links TRBV9 with TRBJ2-1, with 7 positions matching TRBD2. Germline V gives CDR1 SGDLS, CDR2 YYNGEE. The CDR3 runs 18 residues. J gave up 6 bases and V 4 bases, and 19 bases lay outside the gene matches. CDR3 in amino acids: CASSPAGVAGQRVNEQFF. The CDR3 bases are TGTGCCAGCAGCCCCGCGGGGGTCGCGGGTCAGAGAGTCAATGAGCAGTTCTTC.

The chain is built from TRBV19 and TRBJ2-1, with D maybe TRBD1 (5 bases). Germline values: CDR1 LNHDA, CDR2 SQIVND (reference sequence). V lost 3 bases, J lost 6 bases, and 6 bases lay in between. This CDR3 is 12 amino acids long. Written as DNA, the CDR3 is TGTGCCAGTAGTATCAGGGTCAATGAGCAGTTCTTC. The encoded protein is CASSIRVNEQFF.

This chain uses TRBV7-9 with TRBJ2-5, with D possibly being TRBD1 or TRBD2 (6 bases each). The V end lost 5 bases, the J end lost 10 bases, and 17 bases lay between the germline ends. The germline CDR1 and CDR2 sequences are SEHNR and FQNEAQ (reference sequence). The CDR3 runs 13 residues. CDR3 sequence (DNA): TGTGCCAGCAGCGTAGGGGGATCAGCGGGCCAGTACTTC. Protein product: CASSVGGSAGQYF.

The J gene is TRBJ1-1, the V gene TRBV5-1; perhaps TRBD1 as D (5 bases). Trimming left V 4 bases short and J 4 bases short, with 14 bases between. CDR3 length equals 14 residues. The germline gives CDR1 SGHRS, CDR2 YFSETQ. The DNA for the CDR3 is TGCGCCAGCAGCGGGATTGGGGGGACCACTGAAGCTTTCTTT. It codes for CASSGIGGTTEAFF.

This chain uses TRBV7-9 with TRBJ2-7; the D is unclear. Trimming pared 1 base from V and 3 bases from J, leaving 7 bases between. CDR1 is SEHNR, CDR2 FQNEAQ, per germline (reference sequence). This CDR3 contains 13 residues. Here the CDR3 reads CASSLGASYEQYF. The CDR3 bases are TGTGCCAGCAGCTTAGGGGCCAGCTACGAGCAGTACTTC.

The chain employs TRBV7-9 and TRBJ2-1; tentative D call: TRBD2 (5 bases). Deletions cut 7 bases from V and 0 bases from J, with 13 bases between. CDR3 length equals 15 residues. Per germline, CDR1 SEHNR and CDR2 FQNEAQ (reference sequence). The DNA for the CDR3 is TGTGCCAGCATCTCAGGTGGGAGCTCCTACAATGAGCAGTTCTTC. It translates to CASISGGSSYNEQFF.

V is TRBV30 and J is TRBJ1-5, with a possible D match to TRBD1 (6 bases). Trimming shortened V by 2 bases and J by 7 bases, and 12 bases separated the two germline ends. This CDR3 has 13 residues. Germline-derived CDR1 and CDR2 are GTSNPN and SVGIG (reference sequence). The CDR3 here is CAWSKQGRQPQHF. The CDR3 DNA follows: TGTGCCTGGAGTAAACAGGGAAGACAGCCCCAGCATTTT.

The chain couples TRBV29-1 to TRBJ1-1, with a possible D match to TRBD1 (6 bases). The germline V gene has CDR1 SQVTM and CDR2 ANQGSEA. The CDR3 length is 12 residues. The V and J ends lost 5 bases and 4 bases respectively, with 11 bases between them. CDR3 nucleotide sequence: TGCAGCGTTACCTACAGGGTCACTGAAGCTTTCTTT. Translating it yields CSVTYRVTEAFF.